These T cell receptor beta chains were read from a single sample in a study of regulatory T cells in long-lasting Graves disease. TCRdb processed the multiplex PCR reads anew with MiXCR; each CDR3 protein has one entry. The sample includes about 430,000 distinct CDR3 sequences, 21% seen only once; the top ten take roughly 13%. Sequenced here: peripheral blood mononuclear cells (PBMCs), sampled when the disease was refractory, from a patient treated with antithyroid drugs. Receptors originate from a female donor with Graves disease. Each CDR3 is given with its conserved first and last residue. D genes are given only for firm matches. Clone size is given for some rows only: seen once, a few or many times, or a class if the clone is expanded.

D gene,clone size,J gene,V gene,CDR3 DNA,CDR3 protein
TRBD2,.,TRBJ2-2,TRBV6-1,TGTGCCAGCAAACGACTAGCGGGAATCACCGGGGAGCTGTTTTTT,CASKRLAGITGELFF
.,.,TRBJ1-3,TRBV18,TGTGCCAGCTCACCAGGGACTACAGGGAACTCTGGAAACACCATATATTTT,CASSPGTTGNSGNTIYF
.,many,TRBJ2-7,TRBV2,TGTGCCAGCAGTGTGCGGGACAGATTTGACGAGCAGTACTTC,CASSVRDRFDEQYF
TRBD2,many,TRBJ2-5,TRBV12-3/TRBV12-4,TGTGCCAGCAGTCTGTCGGGGGGAGAGACCCAGTACTTC,CASSLSGGETQYF
.,.,TRBJ2-3,TRBV2,TGTGCCAGTTTAGCGGAAACCCGGACAGATACGCAGTATTTT,CASLAETRTDTQYF
TRBD2,.,TRBJ2-7,TRBV7-2,TGTGCCAGCAGCTTAGAAGCGGGATTTTACGAGCAGTACTTC,CASSLEAGFYEQYF
TRBD2,many,TRBJ2-7,TRBV28,TGTGCCAGCAGTCTGCAGAGTAGCGGGCTTTTCCACGAGCAGTACTTC,CASSLQSSGLFHEQYF
.,.,TRBJ1-4,TRBV5-6,TGTGCCAGCAGCTCCAGGGATGTTGGTGAAAAACTGTTTTTT,CASSSRDVGEKLFF
.,many,TRBJ1-5,TRBV2,TGTGCCAGCATAAGAGATCAAGACGGTGGGCCCCAGCATTTT,CASIRDQDGGPQHF
TRBD2,.,TRBJ2-3,TRBV6-1,TGTGCCAGCAAGGGCGGGAGGACAGATACGCAGTATTTT,CASKGGRTDTQYF
.,.,TRBJ2-1,TRBV2,TGTGCCACCGAGATAGTCGGGAGATACAATGAGCAGTTCTTC,CATEIVGRYNEQFF
.,many,TRBJ2-5,TRBV13,TGTGCCAGCAGCTCGGGCCCCGGCCAAGAGACCCAGTACTTC,CASSSGPGQETQYF
.,many,TRBJ2-5,TRBV20-1,TGCAGTGCTAGAGATCCTAGTGACCCCGGGGAGACCCAGTACTTC,CSARDPSDPGETQYF
.,.,TRBJ1-1,TRBV29-1,TGCAGCGGAAACCCACAGGGGAACACTGAAGCTTTCTTT,CSGNPQGNTEAFF
TRBD1,few,TRBJ1-2,TRBV10-1,TGCGCCAGCAGCGGGACAGTGGGCTATGGCTACACCTTC,CASSGTVGYGYTF
TRBD2,.,TRBJ2-1,TRBV29-1,TGCAGCGTTGCCCTCGCTATGGCTAGCGGGCCGCTATACTCCTACAATGAGCAGTTCTTC,CSVALAMASGPLYSYNEQFF
.,many,TRBJ2-1,TRBV2,TGTGCCAGCTCCTATCGGACTAACAATGAGCAGTTCTTC,CASSYRTNNEQFF
TRBD1,many,TRBJ2-7,TRBV19,TGTGCCAGTAGTATGACGTGGACAGGGAGCTCCTACGAGCAGTACTTC,CASSMTWTGSSYEQYF
TRBD2,.,TRBJ2-3,TRBV2,TGTGCCAGCACTCGGGAGGGCCTCACAGATACGCAGTATTTT,CASTREGLTDTQYF
.,.,TRBJ1-1,TRBV6-2/TRBV6-3,TGTGCCAGCAGTTACTCCGGCGGGGCCACTGAAGCTTTCTTT,CASSYSGGATEAFF
.,.,TRBJ2-1,TRBV2,TGTGCCGGCGCCCTTCTCGGGGGGCGTGAGCAGTTCTTC,CAGALLGGREQFF
.,.,TRBJ1-1,TRBV20-1,TGCAGTGCTAGAGATAAATTGGACCCGGGAGTTTTCTTT,CSARDKLDPGVFF
.,many,TRBJ2-7,TRBV27,TGTGCCAGCAGTTTAAGGGCGGCCAGCTACGAGCAGTACTTC,CASSLRAASYEQYF
.,many,TRBJ2-7,TRBV28,TGTGCCAGCGACTCAATAGGGACACAGCACTACGAGCAGTACTTC,CASDSIGTQHYEQYF
.,.,TRBJ2-2,TRBV24-1,TGTGCCACCAGCCAGGGTAACCGGTTGGAGCTGTTTTTT,CATSQGNRLELFF
.,.,TRBJ2-1,TRBV29-1,TGCAGCGTTGATCCCGGCACAGATACGCAGTATTTC,CSVDPGTDTQYF
.,.,TRBJ1-4,TRBV20-1,TGCAGTGCTAGACTGCGGACGGGGATTCGGCTGTTTTTT,CSARLRTGIRLFF
.,.,TRBJ2-7,TRBV29-1,TGCAGCGTTGAAGACGATCGGGGCCGATTGGAGCAGTACTTC,CSVEDDRGRLEQYF
TRBD2,few,TRBJ2-1,TRBV3-1,TGTGCCAGCAGCCAAGGGCGGACTAGCGGGTCCTACAATGAGCAGTTCTTC,CASSQGRTSGSYNEQFF
.,.,TRBJ2-2,TRBV20-1,TGCAGTGCTAAAAGCCACTTGAACACCGGGGAGCTGTTTTTT,CSAKSHLNTGELFF
.,few,TRBJ1-2,TRBV5-6,TGTCCCAGCAGCTTGTCAGGGAACTATGGCTACACCTTC,CPSSLSGNYGYTF
.,.,TRBJ2-5,TRBV2,TGTGCCAGCAGGGAGGATTTCCAAGAGACCCAGTACTTC,CASREDFQETQYF
TRBD2,.,TRBJ2-3,TRBV5-4,TGTGCCAGCAGTCAGACTAGCGACCGCACAGATACGCAGTATTTT,CASSQTSDRTDTQYF